The clone carrying this T cell receptor beta chain was detected ten times or more. Patients underwent thyroid surgery, and none had received any treatment before it. TCRdb re-called the PCR reads via MiXCR. The top ten clones hold roughly 13% of a sample with roughly 71,000 clones, more than 15% of them seen once. The data were taken from a study of metastatic and nonmetastatic thyroid tumors. Germline assignment: CDR1 LNHDA and CDR2 SQIVND (reference sequence). This CDR3 comprises 15 residues. Trimming removed 5 bases from V and 10 bases from J, with 20 bases in between. This chain links TRBV19 with TRBJ1-4; weak D call: TRBD1 (6 bases). Sequenced material: blood. This clonotype was sampled from a female donor with papillary thyroid cancer or a benign thyroid nodule (not recorded which). Some clones in this sample may be carry-over from other donors' samples. The CDR3 nucleotides are TGTGCCAGTAGTCCCCTGACAGGAATCGTTGCAAAACTGTTTTTT. Translation gives CASSPLTGIVAKLFF.